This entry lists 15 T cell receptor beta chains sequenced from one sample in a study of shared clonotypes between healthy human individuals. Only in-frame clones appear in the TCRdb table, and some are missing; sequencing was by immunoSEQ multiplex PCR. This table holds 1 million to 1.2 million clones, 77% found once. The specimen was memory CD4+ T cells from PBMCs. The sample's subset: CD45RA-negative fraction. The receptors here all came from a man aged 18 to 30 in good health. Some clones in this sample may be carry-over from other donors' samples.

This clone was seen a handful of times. This CDR3 reads CASSLEAAVTNGYTF. The CDR3 DNA reads TGCGCCAGCAGCTTGGAGGCAGCCGTAACTAATGGCTACACCTTC. This chain links TRBV5-1 with TRBJ1-2; no definite D call. V was clipped by 0 bases and J by 6 bases, with 15 bases between them. CDR1 and CDR2 (germline): SGHRS, YFSETQ. CDR3 length: 15 residues.

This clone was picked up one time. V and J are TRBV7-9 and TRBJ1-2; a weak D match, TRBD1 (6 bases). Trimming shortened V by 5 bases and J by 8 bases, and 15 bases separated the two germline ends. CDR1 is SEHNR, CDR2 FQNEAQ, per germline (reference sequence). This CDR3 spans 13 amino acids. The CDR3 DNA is TGTGCCAGCAGCCGGACAGTCTCGTGGGGCTACACCTTC. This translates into CASSRTVSWGYTF.

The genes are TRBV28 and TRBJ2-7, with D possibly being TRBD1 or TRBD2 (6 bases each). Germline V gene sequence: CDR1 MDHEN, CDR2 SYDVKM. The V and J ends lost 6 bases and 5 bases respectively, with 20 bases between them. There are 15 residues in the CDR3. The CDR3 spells CASSLGGSEVHEQYF. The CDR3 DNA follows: TGTGCCAGCAGCCTCGGGGGCAGCGAGGTCCACGAGCAGTACTTC. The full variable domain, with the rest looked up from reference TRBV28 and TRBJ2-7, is DVKVTQSSRYLVKRTGEKVFLECVQDMDHENMFWYRQDPGLGLRLIYFSYDVKMKEKGDIPEGYSVSREKKERFSLILESASTNQTSMYLCASSLGGSEVHEQYFGPGTRLTVT.

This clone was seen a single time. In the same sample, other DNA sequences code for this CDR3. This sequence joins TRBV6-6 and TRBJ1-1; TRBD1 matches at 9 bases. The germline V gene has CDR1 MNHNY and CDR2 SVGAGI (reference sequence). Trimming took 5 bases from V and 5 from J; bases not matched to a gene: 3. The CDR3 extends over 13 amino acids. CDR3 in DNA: TGTGCCAGCAGTCCACAGGGGGCGACTGAAGCTTTCTTT. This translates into CASSPQGATEAFF.

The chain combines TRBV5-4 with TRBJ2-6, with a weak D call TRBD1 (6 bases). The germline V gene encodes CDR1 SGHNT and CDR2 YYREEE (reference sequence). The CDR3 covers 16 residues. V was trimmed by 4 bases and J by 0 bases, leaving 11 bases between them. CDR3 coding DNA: TGTGCCAGCAGCGCCGCACAGGGCTCTGGGGCCAACGTCCTGACTTTC. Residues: CASSAAQGSGANVLTF.

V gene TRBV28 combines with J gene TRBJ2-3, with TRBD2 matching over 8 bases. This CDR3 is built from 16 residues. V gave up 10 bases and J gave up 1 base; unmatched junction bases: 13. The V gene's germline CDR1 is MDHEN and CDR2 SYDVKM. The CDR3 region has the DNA TGTGCCATCGACCCTGGGGTAGCGGGACGCACAGATACGCAGTATTTT. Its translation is CAIDPGVAGRTDTQYF.

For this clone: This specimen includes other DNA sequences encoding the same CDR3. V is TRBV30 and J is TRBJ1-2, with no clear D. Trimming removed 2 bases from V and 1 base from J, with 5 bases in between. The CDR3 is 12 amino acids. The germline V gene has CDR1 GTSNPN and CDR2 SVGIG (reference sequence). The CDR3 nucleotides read TGTGCCTGGAGTTCTGGTAACTATGGCTACACCTTC. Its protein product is CAWSSGNYGYTF.

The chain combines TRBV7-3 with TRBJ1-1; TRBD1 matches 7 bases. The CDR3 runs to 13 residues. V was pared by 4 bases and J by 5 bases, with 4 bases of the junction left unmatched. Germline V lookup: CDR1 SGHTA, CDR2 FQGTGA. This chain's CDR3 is CASSYDRETEAFF. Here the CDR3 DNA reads TGTGCCAGCAGCTACGACAGGGAAACTGAAGCTTTCTTT.

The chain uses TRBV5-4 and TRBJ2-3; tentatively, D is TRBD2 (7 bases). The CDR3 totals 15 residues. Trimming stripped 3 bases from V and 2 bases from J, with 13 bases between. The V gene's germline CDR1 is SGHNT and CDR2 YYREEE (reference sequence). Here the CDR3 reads CASSWGGGDTDTQYF. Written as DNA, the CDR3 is TGTGCCAGCAGCTGGGGAGGGGGGGACACAGATACGCAGTATTTT.

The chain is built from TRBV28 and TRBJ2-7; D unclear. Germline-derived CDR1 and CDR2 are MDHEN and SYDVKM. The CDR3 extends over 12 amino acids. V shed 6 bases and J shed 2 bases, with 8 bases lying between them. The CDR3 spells CASRGQPYEQYF. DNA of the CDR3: TGTGCCAGCAGAGGCCAACCCTACGAGCAGTACTTC.

The CDR3 nucleotides are TGCAGCGTTGAAGCACCAGGGGGCGAAAGCTACACCTTC. Amino acid sequence: CSVEAPGGESYTF. The chain has TRBV29-1 and TRBJ1-2; 8 bases agree with TRBD1. With V trimmed by 1 base and J by 9 bases, 7 bases remained unmatched. The CDR3 totals 13 residues. CDR1 and CDR2 (germline): SQVTM, ANQGSEA.

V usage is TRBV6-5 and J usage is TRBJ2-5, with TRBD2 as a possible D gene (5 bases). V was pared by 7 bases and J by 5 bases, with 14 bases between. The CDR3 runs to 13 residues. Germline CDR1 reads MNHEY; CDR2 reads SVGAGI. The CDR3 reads CASNRGPGETQYF. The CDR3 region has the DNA TGTGCCAGCAATCGCGGACCGGGGGAGACCCAGTACTTC.

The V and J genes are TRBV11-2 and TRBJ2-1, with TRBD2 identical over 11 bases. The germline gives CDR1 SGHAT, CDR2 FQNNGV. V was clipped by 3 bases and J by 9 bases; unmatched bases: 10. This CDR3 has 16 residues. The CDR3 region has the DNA TGTGCCAGCAGCTTTCGTAATAGCGGGAGGGATGGTGAGCAGTTCTTC. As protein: CASSFRNSGRDGEQFF.

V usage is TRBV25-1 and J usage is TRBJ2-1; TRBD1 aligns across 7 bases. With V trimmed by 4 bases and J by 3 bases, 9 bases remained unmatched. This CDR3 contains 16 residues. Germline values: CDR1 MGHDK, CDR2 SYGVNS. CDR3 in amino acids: CASSGLLWDSYNEQFF. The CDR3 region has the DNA TGTGCCAGCAGTGGACTATTGTGGGACAGCTACAATGAGCAGTTCTTC.

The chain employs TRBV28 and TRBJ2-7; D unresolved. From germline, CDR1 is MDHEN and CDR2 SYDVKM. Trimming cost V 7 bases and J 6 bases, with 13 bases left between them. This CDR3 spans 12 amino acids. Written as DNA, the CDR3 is TGTGCCAGCAACGTCAATGGGGTCGAGCAGTACTTC. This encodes CASNVNGVEQYF.